These 12 T cell receptor beta chains originate from one sample sequenced in a study of metastatic and nonmetastatic thyroid tumors. TCRdb called clones again from the PCR reads with MiXCR. The sample consists of about 34,000 clones, 35% of them appearing once. Among the patients, none had received any treatment before thyroid surgery. Sequenced: tumor tissue. The receptors originated from a female donor with papillary thyroid cancer or a benign thyroid nodule (not recorded which). Some clones in this sample may be carry-over from other donors' samples.

The genes are TRBV20-1 and TRBJ1-2; 9 bases fit TRBD1. CDR3 length: 14 residues. The V gene end was trimmed by 6 bases and the J gene end by 8 bases; junction bases not matched to a gene: 13. Germline loops: CDR1 DFQATT, CDR2 SNEGSKA (reference sequence). CDR3 region: CSATGTGTLGGYTF. For the CDR3, the DNA is TGCAGTGCGACCGGGACAGGGACCCTGGGGGGCTACACCTTC.

This chain links TRBV6-1 with TRBJ2-1; 9 bases are shared with TRBD2. The V gene end was trimmed by 8 bases and the J gene end by 0 bases; junction bases not matched to a gene: 5. The CDR3 is 15 residues long. Germline values: CDR1 MNHNS, CDR2 SASEGT. CDR3 sequence: CASFLAGSSYNEQFF. CDR3 sequence (DNA): TGTGCCAGCTTTCTAGCGGGGAGCTCCTACAATGAGCAGTTCTTC.

CDR3 sequence: CASSYADRVPYF. The CDR3 bases are TGTGCCAGCAGTTACGCGGACAGGGTACCTTACTTC. V and J are TRBV6-5 and TRBJ2-7; 8 positions match TRBD1. The V segment lost 2 bases and the J segment 13 bases; nucleotides outside the gene matches: 7. The CDR3 totals 12 residues. Looked up from germline, CDR1 is MNHEY and CDR2 is SVGAGI.

This clone was picked up one time. The rearrangement joins TRBV6-1 to TRBJ2-7; D is undetermined. The CDR3 sequence is 15 residues long. Germline CDR1 and CDR2: MNHNS and SASEGT. V lost 2 bases, J lost 2 bases, and 13 bases lay in between. The CDR3 DNA follows: TGTGCCAGCAGTGAAACAGCAACCCACACCTACGAGCAGTACTTC. It specifies CASSETATHTYEQYF.

This chain joins TRBV6-2 or TRBV6-3 and TRBJ1-6; D gene uncertain. The CDR3 length is 12 residues. Germline CDR1 is MNHEY and CDR2 is SVGEGT. The germline V and J ends were trimmed by 1 base and 7 bases, with 2 bases remaining between them. Written as DNA, the CDR3 is TGTGCCAGCAGTTACTGGAATTCACCCCTCCACTTT. Protein: CASSYWNSPLHF.

The chain has TRBV28 and TRBJ1-1; D remains unclear. The V gene lost 4 bases and the J gene lost 6 bases, with 15 bases spanning the gap. Per germline, CDR1 MDHEN and CDR2 SYDVKM. The CDR3 runs to 14 residues. CDR3 in DNA: TGTGCCAGCAGTTCCCGAAAAGGTTGGCCTGAAGCTTTCTTT. It encodes CASSSRKGWPEAFF.

The chain employs TRBV12-3 or TRBV12-4 and TRBJ2-1; D remains ambiguous. V lost 3 bases and J 0 bases, leaving 6 bases between the germline ends. This CDR3 is 14 amino acids long. In DNA, the CDR3 is TGTGCCAGCAGTTTGGCTAGCTCCTACAATGAGCAGTTCTTC. Translating it yields CASSLASSYNEQFF.

The V and J genes are TRBV20-1 and TRBJ1-5; D unclear. The CDR3 has 14 residues. CDR1 and CDR2 (germline): DFQATT, SNEGSKA (reference sequence). The V gene lost 5 bases and the J gene lost 7 bases, with 18 bases spanning the gap. This CDR3 reads CSALDGLFYQPQHF. The CDR3 DNA reads TGCAGTGCTCTTGACGGGTTATTCTACCAGCCCCAGCATTTT.

This clone appeared a few times. The rearrangement links TRBV28 to TRBJ1-2; 10 bases line up with TRBD1. Trimming took 5 bases from V and 4 from J; bases not matched to a gene: 7. The CDR3 extends over 15 amino acids. Germline V gene sequence: CDR1 MDHEN, CDR2 SYDVKM. The CDR3 is CASSPGQGIFYGYTF. The CDR3, as DNA: TGTGCCAGCAGTCCGGGACAGGGGATTTTCTATGGCTACACCTTC.

The chain joins TRBV19 to TRBJ1-1, with D maybe TRBD1 (5 bases). The germline V gene encodes CDR1 LNHDA and CDR2 SQIVND (reference sequence). The V gene lost 9 bases and the J gene lost 0 bases, with 20 bases spanning the gap. The CDR3 totals 16 residues. CDR3 in amino acids: CASRETAGGLNTEAFF. Written as DNA, the CDR3 is TGTGCCAGCAGAGAGACAGCAGGTGGGTTGAACACTGAAGCTTTCTTT.

This sequence joins TRBV6-2 or TRBV6-3 and TRBJ2-1, with D possibly being TRBD1 (5 bases). This CDR3 has 11 amino acids. Germline CDR1 is MNHEY and CDR2 is SVGEGT. Trimming cost V 2 bases and J 9 bases, with 5 bases left between them. The CDR3 sequence is CASSYGAEQFF. The CDR3 nucleotides are TGTGCCAGCAGTTACGGGGCTGAGCAGTTCTTC.

This clone was detected a few times. V gene TRBV12-5 combines with J gene TRBJ2-2; 8 bases are a match to TRBD1. After removal of 3 bases from V and 2 bases from J, the junction contained 5 bases not matched to a gene. Germline V gene lookup returns CDR1 LGHNT and CDR2 FRNRAP. The CDR3 extends over 16 amino acids. DNA for the CDR3: TGTGCTAGTGGTTTTGTGACAGGGGCCAACACCGGGGAGCTGTTTTTT. Amino acids: CASGFVTGANTGELFF. Complete variable domain (other parts from reference TRBV12-5 and TRBJ2-2): DARVTQTPRHKVTEMGQEVTMRCQPILGHNTVFWYRQTMMQGLELLAYFRNRAPLDDSGMPKDRFSAEMPDATLATLKIQPSEPRDSAVYFCASGFVTGANTGELFFGEGSRLTVL.